This TCR beta chain was captured in a study of technical replicates of blood from a few donors. The assay was immunoSEQ multiplex PCR, and TCRdb's table has in-frame clones only and misses some. Among roughly 81,000 clones listed, around 85% were seen once. This TCR was sampled from a human donor in good health. Some clones in this sample may be carry-over from other donors' samples. The sequencing sample was made of PBMCs.

CDR3 nucleotides: TGTGCCAGCAGCCCGGCGAGCGGGAGGGTTAATGAGCAGTTCTTC. Protein product: CASSPASGRVNEQFF. The gene calls are TRBV7-3 and TRBJ2-1, with 10 bases fitting TRBD2. Germline V lookup: CDR1 SGHTA, CDR2 FQGTGA. The V segment lost 5 bases and the J segment 7 bases; nucleotides outside the gene matches: 8. The CDR3 has 15 amino acids.